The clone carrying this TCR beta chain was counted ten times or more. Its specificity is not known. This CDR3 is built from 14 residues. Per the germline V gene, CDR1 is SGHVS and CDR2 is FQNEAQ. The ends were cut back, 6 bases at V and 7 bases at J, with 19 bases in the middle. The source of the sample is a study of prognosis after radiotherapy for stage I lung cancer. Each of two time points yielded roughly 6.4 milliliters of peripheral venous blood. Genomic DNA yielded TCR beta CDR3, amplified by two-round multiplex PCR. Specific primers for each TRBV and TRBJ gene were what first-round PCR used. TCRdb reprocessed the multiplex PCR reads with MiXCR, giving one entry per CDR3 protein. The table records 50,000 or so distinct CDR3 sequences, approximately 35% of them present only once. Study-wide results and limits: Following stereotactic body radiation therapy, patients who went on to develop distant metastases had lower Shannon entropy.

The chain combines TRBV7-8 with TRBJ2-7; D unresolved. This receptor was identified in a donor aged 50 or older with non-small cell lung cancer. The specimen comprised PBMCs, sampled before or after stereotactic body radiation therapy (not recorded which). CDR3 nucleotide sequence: TGTGCCAGCAGTATTGCCGGATCGGTGAGGGAGCAGTACTTC. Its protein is CASSIAGSVREQYF.